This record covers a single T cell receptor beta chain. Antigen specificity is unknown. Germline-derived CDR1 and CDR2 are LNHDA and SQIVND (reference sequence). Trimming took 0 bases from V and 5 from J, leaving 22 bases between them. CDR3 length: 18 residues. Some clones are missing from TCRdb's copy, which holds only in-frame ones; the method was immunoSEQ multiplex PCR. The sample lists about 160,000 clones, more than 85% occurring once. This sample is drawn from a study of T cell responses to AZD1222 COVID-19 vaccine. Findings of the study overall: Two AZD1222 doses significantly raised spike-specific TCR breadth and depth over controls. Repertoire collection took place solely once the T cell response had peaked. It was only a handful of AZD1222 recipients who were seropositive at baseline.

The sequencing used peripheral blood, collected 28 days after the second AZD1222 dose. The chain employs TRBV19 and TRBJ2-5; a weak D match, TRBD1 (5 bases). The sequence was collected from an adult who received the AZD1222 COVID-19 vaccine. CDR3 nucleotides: TGTGCCAGTAGTATAGATCCTTACGATGGGGCAGGCCGGGAGACCCAGTACTTC. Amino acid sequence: CASSIDPYDGAGRETQYF.